This entry lists 12 T cell receptor beta chains sequenced from one sample in a study of blood T cell repertoires in COVID-19. Assay: immunoSEQ multiplex PCR; the TCRdb copy retains only in-frame clones and omits some. The sample shows over 90,000 clones, roughly 82% of them seen only once. Sequenced material: peripheral blood. The receptors were gathered from a human donor in a cohort sampled during active COVID-19.

This clone was picked up a small number of times. V usage is TRBV5-4 and J usage is TRBJ1-6; 10 bases map to TRBD1. Germline CDR1 reads SGHNT; CDR2 reads YYREEE (reference sequence). The CDR3 has 17 residues. V shed 4 bases and J 9 bases; nucleotides not matched to a gene: 13. DNA for the CDR3: TGTGCCAGCAGCCAAGAGCTTTTGACAGGGGGCCGTTCACCCCTCCACTTT. This translates into CASSQELLTGGRSPLHF.

The chain has TRBV18 and TRBJ2-6; D is unclear. This CDR3 region has 16 residues. CDR1 and CDR2 from the germline V gene are KGHSH and LQKENI. V dropped 3 bases and J dropped 1 base, with 10 bases sitting between them. The DNA for the CDR3 is TGTGCCAGCTCACCGGTCTCCGGGTCTGGGGCCAACGTCCTGACTTTC. Encoded protein: CASSPVSGSGANVLTF. Full variable domain (outside the CDR3, taken from reference TRBV18 and TRBJ2-6): NAGVMQNPRHLVRRRGQEARLRCSPMKGHSHVYWYRQLPEEGLKFMVYLQKENIIDESGMPKERFSAEFPKEGPSILRIQQVVRGDSAAYFCASSPVSGSGANVLTFGAGSRLTVL.

This chain's CDR3 is CASSLPTGGANYEQFF. The CDR3 DNA follows: TGTGCCAGCAGTTTGCCGACAGGGGGCGCTAACTATGAGCAGTTCTTC. This chain links TRBV27 with TRBJ2-1, with 10 bases fitting TRBD1. J was trimmed by 8 bases and V by 3 bases; bases with no gene match: 10. Germline loops: CDR1 MNHEY, CDR2 SMNVEV (reference sequence). The CDR3 covers 16 residues.

This chain uses TRBV7-9 with TRBJ1-4; no reliable D call. The CDR3 covers 15 residues. Germline V gene sequence: CDR1 SEHNR, CDR2 FQNEAQ (reference sequence). Trimming took off 1 base at V and 4 bases at J, with 10 bases between the two ends. The CDR3 spells CASSLGDTINEKLFF. For the CDR3, the DNA is TGTGCCAGCAGCTTAGGCGACACGATTAATGAAAAACTGTTTTTT.

The count of this clone is one. Other DNA sequences from this sample encode an identical CDR3 as well. The CDR3 protein is CASSLAGQKYGYTF. The CDR3 nucleotides read TGTGCCAGCAGCTTAGCGGGACAGAAGTATGGCTACACCTTC. The chain has TRBV7-9 and TRBJ1-2, with 7 bases aligning to TRBD1. Germline V lookup: CDR1 SEHNR, CDR2 FQNEAQ (reference sequence). The length of the CDR3 is 14 residues. V shed 0 bases, J shed 5 bases, and the junction held 3 bases outside the gene matches.

The rearrangement uses TRBV27 and TRBJ2-2; weak D call: TRBD1 (5 bases). Per germline, CDR1 MNHEY and CDR2 SMNVEV (reference sequence). Trimming removed 11 bases at V and 1 base at J, with 11 bases between. This CDR3 comprises 13 residues. The CDR3 is CASQDRNTGELFF. The CDR3 DNA sequence: TGTGCCTCACAAGACAGGAACACCGGGGAGCTGTTTTTT.

The V call is TRBV5-1, the J call TRBJ2-3; D may be TRBD1 (6 bases). CDR1 and CDR2 (germline): SGHRS, YFSETQ. The CDR3 has 15 residues. The V end lost 3 bases, the J end lost 3 bases, and 14 bases lay between the germline ends. CDR3 nucleotide sequence: TGCGCCAGCAGCTACCAACAGGGTCCAACAGATACGCAGTATTTT. It is translated as CASSYQQGPTDTQYF.

The rearrangement uses TRBV6-2 or TRBV6-3 and TRBJ2-1, with TRBD2 as a possible D gene (5 bases). The V and J ends lost 2 bases and 5 bases respectively, with 13 bases between them. The CDR3 runs 15 residues. In germline, CDR1 is MNHEY, CDR2 SVGEGT. Here the CDR3 DNA reads TGTGCCAGCAGTTACGGTCGGCGGGTAAACAATGAGCAGTTCTTC. Its protein product is CASSYGRRVNNEQFF.

In nucleotides, the CDR3 is TGCGCCAGCAGCTTTACAGGGGCTGACACTGAAGCTTTCTTT. Its protein product is CASSFTGADTEAFF. The genes are TRBV5-1 and TRBJ1-1; 7 nucleotides align to TRBD1. CDR3 length equals 14 residues. From germline, CDR1 is SGHRS and CDR2 YFSETQ. The junction had 4 bases not matched to a gene; V was cut back by 2 bases and J by 3 bases.

This clone was counted a few times. The chain employs TRBV7-2 and TRBJ1-2, with 10 bases fitting TRBD1. CDR3 size: 14 residues. V lost 5 bases and J lost 3; bases outside the gene matches: 3. Germline loops: CDR1 SGHTA, CDR2 FQGNSA. The CDR3 DNA is TGTGCCAGCAGCATGGGGACAGGGGACTATGGCTACACCTTC. Translating it yields CASSMGTGDYGYTF.

The chain recombines TRBV9 with TRBJ2-4; TRBD2 agrees at 7 bases. Germline CDR1 reads SGDLS; CDR2 reads YYNGEE. The CDR3 sequence is 14 residues long. Trimming took 2 bases from V and 7 from J; bases not matched to a gene: 6. The CDR3 is CASSVGGNQNIQYF. The CDR3 DNA reads as TGTGCCAGCAGCGTCGGGGGGAATCAGAACATTCAGTACTTC.

This rearrangement joins TRBV5-1 to TRBJ1-2; 9 positions agree with TRBD1. Germline lookup yields CDR1 SGHRS and CDR2 YFSETQ. This CDR3 spans 17 amino acids. V lost 3 bases, J lost 8 bases, and 17 bases stayed unmatched. In nucleotides, the CDR3 is TGCGCCAGCAGCTACGGGAGGACAGGGGAAGGAGTTGGGGGCTACACCTTC. The encoded protein is CASSYGRTGEGVGGYTF.